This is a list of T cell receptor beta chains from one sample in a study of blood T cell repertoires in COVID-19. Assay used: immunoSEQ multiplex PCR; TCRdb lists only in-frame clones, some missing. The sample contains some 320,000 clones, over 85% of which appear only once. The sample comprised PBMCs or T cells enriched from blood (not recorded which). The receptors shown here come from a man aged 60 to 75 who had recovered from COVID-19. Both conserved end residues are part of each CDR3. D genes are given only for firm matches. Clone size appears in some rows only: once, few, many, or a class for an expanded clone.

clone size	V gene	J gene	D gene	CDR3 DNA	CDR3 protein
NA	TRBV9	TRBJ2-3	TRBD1	TGTGCCAGCAGCGTTGGGACAGGCATCACAGATACGCAGTATTTT	CASSVGTGITDTQYF
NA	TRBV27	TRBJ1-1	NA	TGTGCCAGCCACAAGAGAGGGTTGTCGGTCACTGAAGCTTTCTTT	CASHKRGLSVTEAFF
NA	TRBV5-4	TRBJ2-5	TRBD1	TGTGCCAGCAGGAGCTCGGGACAGCCTCAAGAGACCCAGTACTTC	CASRSSGQPQETQYF
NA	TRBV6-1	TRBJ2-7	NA	TGTGCCAGCAGTGAAGGGGTTAGCGTTTCCTACGAGCAGTACTTC	CASSEGVSVSYEQYF
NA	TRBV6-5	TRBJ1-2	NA	TGTGCCAGCAGTTACTTGTCGGGCGGGACGGGAAGCGGCTACACCTTC	CASSYLSGGTGSGYTF
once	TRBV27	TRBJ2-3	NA	TGTGCCAGCAGTTTAGGCAGGGTTAAGTATACGCAGTATTTT	CASSLGRVKYTQYF
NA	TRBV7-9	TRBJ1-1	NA	TGTGCCAGCAGCTTGGGGACAACATCGAACACTGAAGCTTTCTTT	CASSLGTTSNTEAFF
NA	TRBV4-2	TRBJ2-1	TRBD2	TGTGCCAGCAGCCAAGATCCTAGCGGGGGGGGGCCCAATAACTACAATGAGCAGTTCTTC	CASSQDPSGGGPNNYNEQFF
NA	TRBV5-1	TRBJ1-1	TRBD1	TGCGCCAGCAGCCCGGACAGGAGGGAAGCTTTCTTT	CASSPDRREAFF
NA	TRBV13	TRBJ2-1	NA	TGTGCCAGCAGCGCCCCCGGGGGTGAGCAGTTCTTC	CASSAPGGEQFF
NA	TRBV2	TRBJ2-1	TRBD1	TGTGCCAGCAGAAAAACCGGGACAGTCTACAATGAGCAGTTCTTC	CASRKTGTVYNEQFF
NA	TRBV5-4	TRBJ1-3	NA	TGTGCCAGCAGCATCCAAGGGGGCTCTGGAAACACCATATATTTT	CASSIQGGSGNTIYF
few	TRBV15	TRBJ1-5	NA	TGTGCCACCAGCAGGGACCGATCCCCGGGACAGCCCCAGCATTTT	CATSRDRSPGQPQHF
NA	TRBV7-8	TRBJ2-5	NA	TGTGCCAGCAGCTTCGGGAGACAGTCCCGACTGTACCAAGAGACCCAGTACTTC	CASSFGRQSRLYQETQYF
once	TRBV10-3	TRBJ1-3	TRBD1	TGTGCCATTCGACAGGGGGGCTCTGGAAACACCATATATTTT	CAIRQGGSGNTIYF
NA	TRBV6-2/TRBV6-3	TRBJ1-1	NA	TGTGCCAGCAGTGTTAACAGGAGGAACACTGAAGCTTTCTTT	CASSVNRRNTEAFF
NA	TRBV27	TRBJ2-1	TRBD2	TGTGCCAGCAGCCAACTAGCGGGAGGATTTAATGAGCAGTTCTTC	CASSQLAGGFNEQFF
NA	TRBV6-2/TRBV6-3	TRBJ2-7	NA	TGTGCCAGCAGTCCCGCTGCGATAATTACCTACGAGCAGTACTTC	CASSPAAIITYEQYF
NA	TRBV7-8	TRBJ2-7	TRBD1	TGTGCCAGCAGATTTACCGGGACAGAGGCCTACGAGCAGTACTTC	CASRFTGTEAYEQYF
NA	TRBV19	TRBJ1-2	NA	TGTGCCAGTCGTTCCGGGACTCTCTATGGCTACACCTTC	CASRSGTLYGYTF
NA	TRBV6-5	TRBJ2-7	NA	TGTGCCAGTCACGGGTTTGCCTACGAGCAGTACTTC	CASHGFAYEQYF